These 24 T cell receptor beta chains came from one sample sequenced in a study of T-cell reconstitution after alpha-beta-depleted transplantation in children. A TCRbeta library incorporating unique molecular identifiers was prepared. TCRdb independently ran MiXCR on the PCR reads; one entry per CDR3 protein. Among 500,000 or so distinct CDR3 sequences listed, about an eighth were seen once. The sample was PBMCs, mostly from graft donor cells, taken 180 days after TCRalphabeta/CD19-depleted stem cell transplant. The receptors stem from a female patient between 2 and 10 years old who had a stem cell transplant for aplastic anemia, so the T cells may come from the graft donor.

This clonotype was found a few times. The chain couples TRBV7-2 to TRBJ2-3; TRBD2 agrees at 10 bases. The germline V gene encodes CDR1 SGHTA and CDR2 FQGNSA. The CDR3 loop spans 15 amino acids. V was clipped by 6 bases and J by 5 bases; unmatched bases: 8. The CDR3 nucleotides read TGTGCCAGCAGTCGACTAGCGGGTAAAGTAGATACGCAGTATTTT. Encoded protein: CASSRLAGKVDTQYF.

The V and J genes are TRBV29-1 and TRBJ2-5; the match to TRBD1 covers 9 bases. The CDR3 contains 15 residues. Germline V gene sequence: CDR1 SQVTM, CDR2 ANQGSEA. J lost 1 base, V lost 3 bases, and 6 bases had no gene match. The CDR3 sequence is CSVEGTGRGQETQYF. For the CDR3, the DNA is TGCAGCGTTGAGGGGACAGGGAGGGGCCAAGAGACCCAGTACTTC.

The rearrangement joins TRBV7-8 to TRBJ2-4, with 7 nucleotides matching TRBD2. This CDR3 region has 16 residues. Trimming removed 6 bases from V and 0 bases from J; junction bases left unmatched: 8. Germline CDR1 and CDR2: SGHVS and FQNEAQ. In nucleotides, the CDR3 is TGTGCCAGCAGGGATACTAGCGCGGAAGCCAAAAACATTCAGTACTTC. The encoded protein is CASRDTSAEAKNIQYF.

The chain combines TRBV18 with TRBJ1-2, with a possible D match to TRBD1 (6 bases). The V end was cut by 2 bases, the J end by 5 bases, with 12 bases between. The CDR3 covers 14 residues. Looked up from germline, CDR1 is KGHSH and CDR2 is LQKENI. CDR3 nucleotide sequence: TGTGCCAGCTCACCATCGGGGCAGGGGTATGGCTACACCTTC. Protein product: CASSPSGQGYGYTF.

The chain recombines TRBV6-2 or TRBV6-3 with TRBJ2-7; D gene unclear. V lost 5 bases and J lost 7, with 15 bases in between. Germline loops: CDR1 MNHEY, CDR2 SVGEGT. The CDR3 has 13 amino acids. CDR3 loop: CASSQHLLGEQYF. CDR3 coding DNA: TGTGCCAGCAGTCAACACCTCCTGGGTGAGCAGTACTTC.

This clonotype was detected ten times or more. V and J are TRBV14 and TRBJ1-2; D uncertain. Germline assignment: CDR1 SGHDN and CDR2 FVKESK. This CDR3 spans 14 amino acids. Trimming stripped 0 bases from V and 8 bases from J, with 13 bases between. The CDR3 region is CASSQDLGRAGYTF. CDR3 DNA sequence: TGTGCCAGCAGCCAAGATCTAGGGAGGGCAGGCTACACCTTC. Full variable domain (remainder filled in from reference TRBV14 and TRBJ1-2): EAGVTQFPSHSVIEKGQTVTLRCDPISGHDNLYWYRRVMGKEIKFLLHFVKESKQDESGMPNNRFLAERTGGTYSTLKVQPAELEDSGVYFCASSQDLGRAGYTFGSGTRLTVV.

This chain joins TRBV2 and TRBJ2-3, with TRBD1 matching over 8 bases. This CDR3 is 17 amino acids long. V lost 1 base, J lost 2 bases, and 8 bases stayed unmatched. Germline V lookup: CDR1 SNHLY, CDR2 FYNNEI. The CDR3 DNA sequence: TGTGCCAGCAGTGAAGTCCCCGGGACAGGATTCACAGATACGCAGTATTTT. Its translation: CASSEVPGTGFTDTQYF.

The V gene is TRBV12-3 or TRBV12-4, the J gene TRBJ2-6; D gene ambiguous. Trimming shortened V by 3 bases and J by 0 bases, and 6 bases separated the two germline ends. The CDR3 has 15 amino acids. The DNA of the CDR3 is TGTGCCAGCAGTTTTAAAGGCTCTGGGGCCAACGTCCTGACTTTC. Protein sequence: CASSFKGSGANVLTF.

This clonotype was found many times. V is TRBV29-1 and J is TRBJ1-4; 8 nucleotides agree with TRBD1. J was trimmed by 5 bases and V by 5 bases; bases with no gene match: 13. The CDR3 extends over 16 amino acids. Germline CDR1 reads SQVTM; CDR2 reads ANQGSEA. The CDR3 region has the DNA TGCAGCGTTCGAAAGGACTACAGGGGGGCAAATGAAAAACTGTTTTTT. Its translation is CSVRKDYRGANEKLFF.

This clonotype was seen a few times. The chain combines TRBV12-3 or TRBV12-4 with TRBJ2-1; 8 bases line up with TRBD1. The CDR3 consists of 15 residues. The trim removed 5 bases at V and 6 bases at J, leaving 9 bases unmatched. CDR3 bases: TGTGCCAGCAGTCCAGGACAGGGACCGTTCAATGAGCAGTTCTTC. Its protein product is CASSPGQGPFNEQFF.

This clonotype was seen more than once but under ten times. The chain uses TRBV10-2 and TRBJ2-1; maybe TRBD2 (6 bases). Between the trimmed V and J ends, which lost 6 bases and 6 bases, there was a span of 15 bases. The germline gives CDR1 WSHSY, CDR2 SAAADI. There are 14 residues in the CDR3. Here the CDR3 reads CASSQTSRVNEQFF. The DNA of the CDR3 is TGCGCCAGCAGCCAGACTAGTAGGGTCAATGAGCAGTTCTTC.

The chain employs TRBV7-8 and TRBJ2-7; the match to TRBD1 covers 7 bases. The CDR3 has 16 amino acids. Germline V lookup: CDR1 SGHVS, CDR2 FQNEAQ. Unmatched junction bases numbered 9, after V lost 4 bases and J lost 0 bases. The CDR3 DNA sequence: TGTGCCAGCAGCTCCCCCGGGACAGAACTCTCCTACGAGCAGTACTTC. Amino acids: CASSSPGTELSYEQYF. Full variable domain (remainder filled in from reference TRBV7-8 and TRBJ2-7): GAGVSQSPRYKVAKRGQDVALRCDPISGHVSLFWYQQALGQGPEFLTYFQNEAQLDKSGLPSDRFFAERPEGSVSTLKIQRTQQEDSAVYLCASSSPGTELSYEQYFGPGTRLTVT.

J is TRBJ1-2 and V is TRBV6-5; D is uncertain. CDR1 and CDR2 from the germline V gene are MNHEY and SVGAGI. V was pared by 0 bases and J by 2 bases, with 10 bases between. This CDR3 is built from 15 residues. CDR3 DNA sequence: TGTGCCAGCAGTTACTCGCTGAATAGAAACTATGGCTACACCTTC. It encodes CASSYSLNRNYGYTF.

The chain uses TRBV28 and TRBJ2-7, with D unclear. The CDR3 has 12 amino acids. Per germline, CDR1 MDHEN and CDR2 SYDVKM. Trimming took off 3 bases at V and 4 bases at J, with 7 bases between the two ends. The DNA of the CDR3 is TGTGCCAGCAGTTTCTCCCTTTACGAGCAGTACTTC. This codes for CASSFSLYEQYF.

This clonotype was counted only a few times. CDR3 in amino acids: CSVQGLGRYEQYF. The DNA of the CDR3 is TGCAGCGTCCAGGGACTGGGTAGATACGAGCAGTACTTC. The V and J genes are TRBV29-1 and TRBJ2-7, with a possible D match to TRBD2 (6 bases). This CDR3 is 13 amino acids long. Germline lookup yields CDR1 SQVTM and CDR2 ANQGSEA. Trimming cost V 6 bases and J 4 bases, with 16 bases left between them.

V and J are TRBV28 and TRBJ2-2, with 8 nucleotides matching TRBD1. V lost 7 bases and J lost 3; bases outside the gene matches: 7. The germline V gene has CDR1 MDHEN and CDR2 SYDVKM. This CDR3 has 15 residues. CDR3: CASKSGGADTGELFF. The CDR3 DNA is TGTGCCAGCAAGTCAGGGGGCGCTGACACCGGGGAGCTGTTTTTT.

The rearrangement joins TRBV7-7 to TRBJ2-7; perhaps TRBD1 as D (6 bases). V was shortened by 2 bases and J by 6 bases, with 17 bases between the two germline ends. The CDR3 runs 15 residues. In germline, CDR1 is SSHAT, CDR2 FNYEAQ (reference sequence). CDR3 nucleotide sequence: TGTGCCAGCAGCTTACAGGGGCAGGGTATGCGCGAGCAGTACTTC. The encoded protein is CASSLQGQGMREQYF.

The chain is built from TRBV4-1 and TRBJ1-5; D is undetermined. CDR1 is MGHRA and CDR2 is YSYEKL in the germline V gene. There are 16 residues in the CDR3. Trimming left V 4 bases short and J 2 bases short, with 15 bases between. This CDR3 is CASSPERGFGNQPQHF. CDR3 nucleotides: TGCGCCAGCAGCCCGGAGCGAGGGTTTGGCAATCAGCCCCAGCATTTT.

The chain has TRBV15 and TRBJ2-5; TRBD1 is a possible D gene (6 bases). V gave up 3 bases and J gave up 1 base, with 12 bases separating them. The CDR3 runs 15 residues. Germline lookup yields CDR1 LNHNV and CDR2 YYDKDF (reference sequence). CDR3 nucleotides: TGTGCCACCAGCAGGCGACAGGCCTTCCAAGAGACCCAGTACTTC. Translated, it gives CATSRRQAFQETQYF.

The chain couples TRBV12-3 or TRBV12-4 to TRBJ1-1; D ambiguous. The CDR3 sequence is 15 residues long. Trimming pared 6 bases from V and 0 bases from J, leaving 14 bases between. The DNA of the CDR3 is TGTGCCAGCAGGGGAGGCAGTCCCATGAACACTGAAGCTTTCTTT. This translates into CASRGGSPMNTEAFF.

This clonotype occurred a few times. V is TRBV28 and J is TRBJ1-4, with D unclear. Deletions cut 0 bases from V and 1 base from J, with 15 bases between. CDR1 is MDHEN, CDR2 SYDVKM, per germline. The CDR3 loop spans 18 amino acids. As DNA, the CDR3 is TGTGCCAGCAGTTTATGGGCTACGCTAGTAGGAACTAATGAAAAACTGTTTTTT. Translation gives CASSLWATLVGTNEKLFF. Combining the CDR3 with reference TRBV28 and TRBJ1-4 gives the whole variable domain DVKVTQSSRYLVKRTGEKVFLECVQDMDHENMFWYRQDPGLGLRLIYFSYDVKMKEKGDIPEGYSVSREKKERFSLILESASTNQTSMYLCASSLWATLVGTNEKLFFGSGTQLSVL.

This clonotype was found a few times. Here the CDR3 DNA reads TGTGCCAGCAGTCCACCGTCGGCCGAAGAGACCCAGTACTTC. Amino acid sequence: CASSPPSAEETQYF. The gene calls are TRBV28 and TRBJ2-5; D not resolved. The germline V gene encodes CDR1 MDHEN and CDR2 SYDVKM. The CDR3 sequence is 14 residues long. The V gene lost 5 bases and the J gene lost 3 bases, with 13 bases spanning the gap.

This clonotype turned up a few times. The rearrangement uses TRBV5-1 and TRBJ2-7, with 8 bases fitting TRBD1. The CDR3 is made up of 14 amino acids. Germline V gene data show CDR1 as SGHRS and CDR2 as YFSETQ. Trimming cost V 4 bases and J 3 bases; bases outside gene matches: 6. CDR3 residues: CASSADRGVYEQYF. CDR3 sequence (DNA): TGCGCCAGCAGCGCCGACAGGGGCGTCTACGAGCAGTACTTC. The full variable domain, its missing parts supplied by reference TRBV5-1 and TRBJ2-7, is KAGVTQTPRYLIKTRGQQVTLSCSPISGHRSVSWYQQTPGQGLQFLFEYFSETQRNKGNFPGRFSGRQFSNSRSEMNVSTLELGDSALYLCASSADRGVYEQYFGPGTRLTVT.

This clonotype appeared a few times. CDR3 DNA sequence: TGTGCCAGTAGTCAAGGACTTAACTTCAATGAGCAGTTCTTC. It encodes CASSQGLNFNEQFF. V usage is TRBV19 and J usage is TRBJ2-1, with a tentative D call TRBD2 (5 bases). Trimming took 5 bases from V and 6 from J, leaving 14 bases between them. The CDR3 is 14 residues long. Per the germline V gene, CDR1 is LNHDA and CDR2 is SQIVND (reference sequence).